This paragraph reports one T cell receptor (beta chain). In the study's own analysis: Amplified reference gene primers provided the basis for estimating nucleated cell counts. The data were produced by immunoSEQ multiplex PCR, yet TCRdb's version contains in-frame clones alone and is incomplete. D and trimming come from the DNA, and the V and J calls and clone size come from that table. The table lists 130,000 to 150,000 clones, around nine tenths of them singletons, with around 1.5% in the top ten. This record belongs to a study of blood T cell repertoires in COVID-19. Study overall: Sites across the United States, Italy and Spain contributed samples from acute and convalescent COVID-19. PBMCs, B-cell-depleted T cells, or T cells provided the cDNA or gDNA that made up the material.

The germline gives CDR1 SGHTS, CDR2 YDEGEE. CDR3 length equals 15 residues. Trimming pared 0 bases from V and 1 base from J, leaving 10 bases between. The sequencing input was peripheral blood. The source of this sequence is a human donor in a cohort sampled during active COVID-19. The genes are TRBV5-8 and TRBJ1-2, with D possibly TRBD1 on 5 matching bases. The CDR3, as DNA: TGTGCCAGCAGCTTGGCCGGGGGACTTAACTATGGCTACACCTTC. It specifies CASSLAGGLNYGYTF. Variable domain in full (rest from reference TRBV5-8 and TRBJ1-2): EAGVTQSPTHLIKTRGQQATLRCSPISGHTSVYWYQQALGLGLQFLLWYDEGEERNRGNFPPRFSGRQFPNYSSELNVNALELEDSALYLCASSLAGGLNYGYTFGSGTRLTVV.